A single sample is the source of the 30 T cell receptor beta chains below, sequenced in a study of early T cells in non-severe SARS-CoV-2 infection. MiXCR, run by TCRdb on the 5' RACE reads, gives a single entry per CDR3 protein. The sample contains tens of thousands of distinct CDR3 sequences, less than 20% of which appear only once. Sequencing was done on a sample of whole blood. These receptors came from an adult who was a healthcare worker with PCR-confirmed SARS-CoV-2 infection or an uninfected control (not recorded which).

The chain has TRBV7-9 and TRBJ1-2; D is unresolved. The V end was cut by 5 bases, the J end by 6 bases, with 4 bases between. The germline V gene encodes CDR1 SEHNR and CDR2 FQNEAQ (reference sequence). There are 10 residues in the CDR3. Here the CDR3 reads CASSGNGYTF. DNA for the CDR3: TGTGCCAGCAGCGGTAATGGCTACACCTTC.

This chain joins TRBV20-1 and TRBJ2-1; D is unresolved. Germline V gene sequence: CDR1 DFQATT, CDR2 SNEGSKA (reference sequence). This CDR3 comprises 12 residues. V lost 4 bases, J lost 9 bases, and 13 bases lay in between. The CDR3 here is CSATLYVGEQFF. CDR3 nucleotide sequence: TGCAGTGCTACCCTATACGTGGGTGAGCAGTTCTTC.

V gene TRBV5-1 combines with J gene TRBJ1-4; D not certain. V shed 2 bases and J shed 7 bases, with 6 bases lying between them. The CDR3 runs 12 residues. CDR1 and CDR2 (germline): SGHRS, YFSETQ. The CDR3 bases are TGCGCCAGCAGCTTCGTCGGTGAAAAACTGTTTTTT. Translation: CASSFVGEKLFF.

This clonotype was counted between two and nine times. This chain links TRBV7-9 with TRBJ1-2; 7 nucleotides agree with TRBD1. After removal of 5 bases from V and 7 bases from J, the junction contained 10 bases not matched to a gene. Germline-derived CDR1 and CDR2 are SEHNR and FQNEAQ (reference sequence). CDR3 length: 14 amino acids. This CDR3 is CASSPEGGGFGYTF. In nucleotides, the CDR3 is TGTGCCAGCAGCCCTGAGGGAGGGGGCTTTGGCTACACCTTC.

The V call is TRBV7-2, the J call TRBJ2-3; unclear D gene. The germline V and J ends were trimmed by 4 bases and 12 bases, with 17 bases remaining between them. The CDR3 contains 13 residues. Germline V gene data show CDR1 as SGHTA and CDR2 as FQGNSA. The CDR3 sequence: CASSYLTASTQYF. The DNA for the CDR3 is TGTGCCAGCAGCTACCTGACGGCCTCTACCCAGTATTTT.

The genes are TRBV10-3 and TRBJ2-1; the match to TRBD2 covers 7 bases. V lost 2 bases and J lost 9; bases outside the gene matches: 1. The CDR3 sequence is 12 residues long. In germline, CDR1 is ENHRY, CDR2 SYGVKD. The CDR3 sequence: CAISETSAEQFF. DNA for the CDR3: TGTGCCATCAGTGAGACTAGCGCTGAGCAGTTCTTC.

CDR3 loop: CATSDRGQPQETQYF. The CDR3 DNA follows: TGTGCCACCAGTGACCGCGGACAGCCCCAAGAGACCCAGTACTTC. V and J are TRBV24-1 and TRBJ2-5, with D tentatively TRBD1 (6 bases). V was shortened by 4 bases and J by 1 base, with 12 bases between the two germline ends. The CDR3 has 15 amino acids. The germline V gene has CDR1 KGHDR and CDR2 SFDVKD.

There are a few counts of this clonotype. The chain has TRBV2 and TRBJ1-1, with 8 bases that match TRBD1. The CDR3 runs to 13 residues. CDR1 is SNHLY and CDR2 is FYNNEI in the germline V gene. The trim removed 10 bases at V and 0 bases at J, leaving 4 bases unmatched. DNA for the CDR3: TGTGCCACCAGGACAGGGATGAACACTGAAGCTTTCTTT. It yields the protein CATRTGMNTEAFF.

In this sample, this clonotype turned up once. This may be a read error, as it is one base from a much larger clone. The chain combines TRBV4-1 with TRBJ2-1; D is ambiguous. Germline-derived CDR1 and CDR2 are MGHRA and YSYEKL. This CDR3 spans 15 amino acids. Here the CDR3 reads CANSQGQTDYNEQFF. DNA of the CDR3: TGCGCCAACAGCCAAGGTCAGACCGATTACAATGAGCAGTTCTTC.

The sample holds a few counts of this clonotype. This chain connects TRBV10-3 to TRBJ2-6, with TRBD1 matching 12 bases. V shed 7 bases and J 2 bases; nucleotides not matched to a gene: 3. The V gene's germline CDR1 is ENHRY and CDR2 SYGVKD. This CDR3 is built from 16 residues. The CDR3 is CAITGTGGAGANVLTF. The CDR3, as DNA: TGTGCCATCACCGGGACAGGGGGCGCTGGGGCCAACGTCCTGACTTTC.

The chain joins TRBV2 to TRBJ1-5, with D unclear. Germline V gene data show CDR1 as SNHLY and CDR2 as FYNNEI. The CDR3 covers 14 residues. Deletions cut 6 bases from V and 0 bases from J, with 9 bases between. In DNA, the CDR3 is TGTGCCAGCAGGGACGCTTATAGCAATCAGCCCCAGCATTTT. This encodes CASRDAYSNQPQHF.

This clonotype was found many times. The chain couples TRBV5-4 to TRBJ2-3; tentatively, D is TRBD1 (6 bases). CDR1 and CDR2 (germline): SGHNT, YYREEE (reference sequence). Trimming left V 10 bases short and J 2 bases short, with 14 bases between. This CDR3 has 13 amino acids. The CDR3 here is CAQTGENTDTQYF. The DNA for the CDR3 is TGTGCCCAGACAGGCGAGAACACAGATACGCAGTATTTT.

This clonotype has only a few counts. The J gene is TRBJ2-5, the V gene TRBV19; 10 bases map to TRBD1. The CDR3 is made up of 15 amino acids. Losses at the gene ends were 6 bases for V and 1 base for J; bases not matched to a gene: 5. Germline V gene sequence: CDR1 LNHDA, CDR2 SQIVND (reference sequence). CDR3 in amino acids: CASSTWTGGQETQYF. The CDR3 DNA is TGTGCCAGTAGCACATGGACAGGGGGCCAAGAGACCCAGTACTTC. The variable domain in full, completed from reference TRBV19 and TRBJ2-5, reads DGGITQSPKYLFRKEGQNVTLSCEQNLNHDAMYWYRQDPGQGLRLIYYSQIVNDFQKGDIAEGYSVSREKKESFPLTVTSAQKNPTAFYLCASSTWTGGQETQYFGPGTRLLVL.

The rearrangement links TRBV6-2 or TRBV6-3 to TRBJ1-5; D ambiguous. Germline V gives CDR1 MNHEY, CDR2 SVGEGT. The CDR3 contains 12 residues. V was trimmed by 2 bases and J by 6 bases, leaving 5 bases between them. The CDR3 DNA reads TGTGCCAGCAGTTACGATCCTCAGCCCCAGCATTTT. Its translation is CASSYDPQPQHF.

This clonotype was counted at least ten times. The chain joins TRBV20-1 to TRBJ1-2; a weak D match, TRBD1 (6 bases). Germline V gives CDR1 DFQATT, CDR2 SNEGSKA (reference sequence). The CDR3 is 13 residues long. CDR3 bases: TGCAATCCTAGGGGGGCCGCCAACTATGGCTACACCTTC. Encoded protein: CNPRGAANYGYTF.

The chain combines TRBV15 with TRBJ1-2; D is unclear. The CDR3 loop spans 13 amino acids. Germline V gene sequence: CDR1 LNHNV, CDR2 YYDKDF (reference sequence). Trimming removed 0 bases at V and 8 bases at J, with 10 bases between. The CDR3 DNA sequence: TGTGCCACCAGCAGAGATGAGGGTGACGGCTACACCTTC. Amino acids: CATSRDEGDGYTF.

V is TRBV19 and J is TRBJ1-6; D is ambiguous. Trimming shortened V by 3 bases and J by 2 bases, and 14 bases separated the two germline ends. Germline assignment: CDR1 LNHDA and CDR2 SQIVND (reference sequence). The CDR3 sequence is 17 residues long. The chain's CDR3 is CASSIYFAGTYNSPLHF. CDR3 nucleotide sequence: TGTGCCAGTAGTATTTACTTTGCGGGGACCTATAATTCACCCCTCCACTTT.

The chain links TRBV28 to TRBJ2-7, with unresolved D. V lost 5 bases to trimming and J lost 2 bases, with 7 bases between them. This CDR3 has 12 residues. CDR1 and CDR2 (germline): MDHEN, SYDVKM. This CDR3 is CASSKGTYEQYF. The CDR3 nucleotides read TGTGCCAGCAGTAAGGGAACCTACGAGCAGTACTTC.

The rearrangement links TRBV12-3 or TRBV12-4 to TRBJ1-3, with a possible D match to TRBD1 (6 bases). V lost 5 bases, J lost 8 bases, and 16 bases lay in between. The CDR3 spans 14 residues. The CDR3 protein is CASSPNPTGYTIYF. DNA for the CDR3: TGTGCCAGCAGTCCCAACCCTACAGGGTACACCATATATTTT.

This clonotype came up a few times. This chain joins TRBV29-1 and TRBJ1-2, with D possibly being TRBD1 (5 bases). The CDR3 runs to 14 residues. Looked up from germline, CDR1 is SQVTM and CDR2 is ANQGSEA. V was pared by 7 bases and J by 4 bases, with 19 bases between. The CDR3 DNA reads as TGCAGCGCCGACCCGGGGGGGGAGACCTATGGCTACACCTTC. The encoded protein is CSADPGGETYGYTF.

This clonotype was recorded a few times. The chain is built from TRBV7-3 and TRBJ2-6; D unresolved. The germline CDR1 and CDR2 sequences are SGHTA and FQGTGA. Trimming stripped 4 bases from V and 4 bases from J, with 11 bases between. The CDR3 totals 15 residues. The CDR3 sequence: CASSSWPEGANVLTF. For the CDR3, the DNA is TGTGCCAGCAGCTCTTGGCCTGAAGGGGCCAACGTCCTGACTTTC.

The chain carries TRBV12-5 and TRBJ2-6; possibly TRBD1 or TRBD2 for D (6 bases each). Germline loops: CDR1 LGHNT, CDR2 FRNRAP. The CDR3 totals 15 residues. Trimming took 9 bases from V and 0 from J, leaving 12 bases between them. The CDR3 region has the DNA TGTGCTAGACAGGGACTCCCCTCTGGGGCCAACGTCCTGACTTTC. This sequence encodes CARQGLPSGANVLTF. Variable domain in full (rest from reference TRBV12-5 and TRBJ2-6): DARVTQTPRHKVTEMGQEVTMRCQPILGHNTVFWYRQTMMQGLELLAYFRNRAPLDDSGMPKDRFSAEMPDATLATLKIQPSEPRDSAVYFCARQGLPSGANVLTFGAGSRLTVL.

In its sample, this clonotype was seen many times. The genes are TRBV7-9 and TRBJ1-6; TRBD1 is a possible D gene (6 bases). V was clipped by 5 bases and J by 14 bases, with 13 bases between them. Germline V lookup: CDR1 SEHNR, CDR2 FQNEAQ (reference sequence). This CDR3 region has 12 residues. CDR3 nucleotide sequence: TGTGCCAGCAGCCAGGGGTTTCAAGCCCTCCACTTT. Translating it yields CASSQGFQALHF.

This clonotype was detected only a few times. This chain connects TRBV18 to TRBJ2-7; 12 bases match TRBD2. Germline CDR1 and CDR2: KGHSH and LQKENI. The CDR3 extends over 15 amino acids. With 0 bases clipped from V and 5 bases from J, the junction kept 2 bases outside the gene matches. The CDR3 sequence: CASSPPRLAGDEQYF. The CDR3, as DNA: TGTGCCAGCTCACCACCGCGACTAGCGGGAGACGAGCAGTACTTC.

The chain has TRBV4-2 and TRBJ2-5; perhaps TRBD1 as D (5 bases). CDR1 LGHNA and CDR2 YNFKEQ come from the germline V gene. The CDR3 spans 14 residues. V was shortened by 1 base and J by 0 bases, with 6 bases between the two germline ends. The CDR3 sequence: CASSQGQYQETQYF. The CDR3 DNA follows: TGTGCCAGCAGCCAAGGACAGTACCAAGAGACCCAGTACTTC.

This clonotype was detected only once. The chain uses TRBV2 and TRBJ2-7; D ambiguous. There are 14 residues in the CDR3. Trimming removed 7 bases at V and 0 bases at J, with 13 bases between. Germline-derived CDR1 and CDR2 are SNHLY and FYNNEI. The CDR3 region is CASKETYDSYEQYF. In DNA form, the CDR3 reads TGTGCCAGCAAGGAGACTTACGACTCCTACGAGCAGTACTTC.

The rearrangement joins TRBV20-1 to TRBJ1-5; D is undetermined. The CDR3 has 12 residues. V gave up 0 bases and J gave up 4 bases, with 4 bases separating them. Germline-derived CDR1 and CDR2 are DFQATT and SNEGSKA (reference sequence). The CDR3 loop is CSARDGNQPQHF. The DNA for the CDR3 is TGCAGTGCTAGAGATGGTAATCAGCCCCAGCATTTT.

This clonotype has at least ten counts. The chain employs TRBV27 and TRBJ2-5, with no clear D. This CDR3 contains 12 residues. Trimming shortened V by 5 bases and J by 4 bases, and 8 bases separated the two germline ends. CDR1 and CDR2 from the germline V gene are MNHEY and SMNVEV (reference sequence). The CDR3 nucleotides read TGTGCCAGCAGTCCTCAAGGAGAGACCCAGTACTTC. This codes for CASSPQGETQYF.

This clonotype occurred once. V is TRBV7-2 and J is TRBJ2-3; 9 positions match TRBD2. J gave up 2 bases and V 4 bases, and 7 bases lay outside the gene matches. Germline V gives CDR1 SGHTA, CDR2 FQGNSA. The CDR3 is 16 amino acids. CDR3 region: CASSSSLAGLTDTQYF. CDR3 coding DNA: TGTGCCAGCAGCTCCTCTCTAGCGGGGCTCACAGATACGCAGTATTTT. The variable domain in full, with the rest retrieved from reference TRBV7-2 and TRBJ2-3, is GAGVSQSPSNKVTEKGKDVELRCDPISGHTALYWYRQSLGQGLEFLIYFQGNSAPDKSGLPSDRFSAERTGGSVSTLTIQRTQQEDSAVYLCASSSSLAGLTDTQYFGPGTRLTVL.

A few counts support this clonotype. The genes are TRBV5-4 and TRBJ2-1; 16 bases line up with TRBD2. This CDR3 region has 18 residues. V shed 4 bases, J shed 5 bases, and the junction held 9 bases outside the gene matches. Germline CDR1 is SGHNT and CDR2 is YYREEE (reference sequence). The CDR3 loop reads CASSGGTSGGAFHNEQFF. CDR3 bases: TGTGCCAGCAGCGGTGGGACTAGCGGGGGGGCATTCCACAATGAGCAGTTCTTC.